The 10 T cell receptor beta chains given below trace back to one sample, sequenced in a study of beta chain features in type 1 diabetes. Study findings and constraints: TCRB CDR3 length was moderately but significantly reduced in all four CD4+ subsets of Type 1 diabetes patients.

Reverse transcribing all isolated RNA meant expressed TCRB transcripts were sequenced. Data came from immunoSEQ multiplex PCR; TCRdb stores just in-frame clones and leaves some out. The sample records roughly 290,000 clones, approximately 16% being singletons. Antigens of these TCRs are unknown. The sample comprised naive CD4+ T cells from blood. These TCRs come from a man younger than 35 with type 1 diabetes.

V and J are TRBV5-1 and TRBJ2-5; TRBD2 is a possible D gene (6 bases). The CDR3 totals 14 residues. V lost 0 bases, J lost 5 bases, and 11 bases lay in between. Germline values: CDR1 SGHRS, CDR2 YFSETQ. For the CDR3, the DNA is TGCGCCAGCAGCTTGGAGAGGACTACGGAGACCCAGTACTTC. Translating gives CASSLERTTETQYF.

This rearrangement joins TRBV11-2 to TRBJ1-6, with 7 bases matching TRBD1. CDR1 and CDR2 (germline): SGHAT, FQNNGV. V trimming: 1 base; J trimming: 11 bases; junction bases outside the gene matches: 8. The CDR3 is 15 residues long. CDR3 region: CASSLVGGGTAPLHF. The CDR3 DNA reads TGTGCCAGCAGCTTAGTAGGTGGTGGGACAGCACCCCTCCACTTT.

This clone appeared a few times. The chain uses TRBV28 and TRBJ1-2; TRBD1 agrees at 9 bases. Looked up from germline, CDR1 is MDHEN and CDR2 is SYDVKM. The CDR3 sequence is 12 residues long. The V gene end was trimmed by 6 bases and the J gene end by 7 bases; junction bases not matched to a gene: 3. CDR3 in amino acids: CASRGDRAGYTF. The DNA of the CDR3 is TGTGCCAGCAGGGGGGACAGGGCTGGCTACACCTTC.

There are a few counts of this clone. V usage is TRBV11-2 and J usage is TRBJ2-3, with D hard to call. V was shortened by 5 bases and J by 3 bases, with 9 bases between the two germline ends. The germline CDR1 and CDR2 sequences are SGHAT and FQNNGV. The CDR3 spans 13 residues. The CDR3 spells CASSPHPTDTQYF. The CDR3 DNA sequence: TGTGCCAGCAGCCCACATCCTACAGATACGCAGTATTTT.

This sequence joins TRBV6-5 and TRBJ1-2; 12 bases fit TRBD1. Germline V gene sequence: CDR1 MNHEY, CDR2 SVGAGI. This CDR3 has 15 amino acids. Trimming cost V 6 bases and J 4 bases; bases outside gene matches: 6. The CDR3 DNA sequence: TGTGCCAGCAGCCGAGGGACAGGGGGCTTCTATGGCTACACCTTC. It is translated as CASSRGTGGFYGYTF.

In nucleotides, the CDR3 is TGTGCCAGCAGCTTACTCGAGGGGGGGTACGAGCAGTACTTC. Its protein is CASSLLEGGYEQYF. The V call is TRBV11-2, the J call TRBJ2-7; possibly TRBD2 for D (7 bases). The CDR3 covers 14 residues. The V end was cut by 2 bases, the J end by 4 bases, with 12 bases between. Germline V gene sequence: CDR1 SGHAT, CDR2 FQNNGV. Based on the CDR3 plus reference TRBV11-2 and TRBJ2-7, the full variable domain is EAGVAQSPRYKIIEKRQSVAFWCNPISGHATLYWYQQILGQGPKLLIQFQNNGVVDDSQLPKDRFSAERLKGVDSTLKIQPAKLEDSAVYLCASSLLEGGYEQYFGPGTRLTVT.

V usage is TRBV10-3 and J usage is TRBJ2-5; 11 bases match TRBD1. J gave up 5 bases and V 0 bases, and 5 bases lay outside the gene matches. This CDR3 has 16 amino acids. CDR1 is ENHRY and CDR2 is SYGVKD in the germline V gene. The CDR3 DNA follows: TGTGCCATCAGTGAGTCGATTAGGACAGGGGGCGAGACCCAGTACTTC. Residues: CAISESIRTGGETQYF.

This clone was seen only a few times. Other DNA sequences in the sample encode the same CDR3. The rearrangement links TRBV2 to TRBJ2-1; tentatively, D is TRBD2 (5 bases). The V end lost 6 bases, the J end lost 3 bases, and 9 bases lay between the germline ends. Germline V lookup: CDR1 SNHLY, CDR2 FYNNEI. The CDR3 loop spans 13 amino acids. CDR3 sequence (DNA): TGTGCCAGCAGGCTCCGGGACTACAATGAGCAGTTCTTC. The encoded protein is CASRLRDYNEQFF.

The sample holds a few counts of this clone. This chain links TRBV25-1 with TRBJ1-2; D may be TRBD1 (5 bases). Germline V lookup: CDR1 MGHDK, CDR2 SYGVNS. This CDR3 has 13 residues. The ends were cut back, 4 bases at V and 7 bases at J, with 13 bases in the middle. The CDR3 DNA is TGTGCCAGCAGTGGTCAGGGTCTGGGTGGCTACACCTTC. Residues: CASSGQGLGGYTF.

The J gene is TRBJ1-2, the V gene TRBV20-1, with D unresolved. Germline V CDR1 and CDR2: DFQATT, SNEGSKA (reference sequence). V was clipped by 4 bases and J by 7 bases, with 10 bases between them. The CDR3 is 11 residues long. CDR3 bases: TGCAGTGCTAACCCAACGGGTGGCTACACCTTC. Protein sequence: CSANPTGGYTF.